This TCR beta chain was retrieved from a study of T-cell memory formation after mild COVID-19 (dated by TCRdb to 2020 to 2022). Background on the whole study: TCR sequence clusters from the two donors were found to be largely donor specific. The cohort was made up of two young adult volunteers, one female and one male, who were previously healthy. Longitudinal TCRalpha and TCRbeta repertoire sequencing tracked T-cell clones expanding and contracting after mild COVID-19 in a couple of donors. General study outcomes and caveats: Clones contracting from day 15 to 85 had balanced CD4/CD8 phenotypes, while a second wave expanding from day 15 to 37 was biased towards CD4+. The detection of some responding clones in pre-infection memory suggests that pre-existing cross-reactive memory T cells joined the SARS-CoV-2 response. Contracting CD4+ clones were located mainly in the CM and EM memory subsets, whereas CD8+ clones were found to be enriched in EMRA. Only two mild cases were covered in the study, and larger cohorts including severe cases with pre-infection samples were considered necessary. The second-wave clones that peaked on day 37 were not confirmed to be SARS-CoV-2 specific.

Details on this clonotype: Its binding antigen is unknown. No per-base quality is available; no much larger clone lies one base away.

The sequencer was an Illumina NovaSeq 6000. TCRalpha and TCRbeta cDNA libraries were built by 5'RACE with constant-segment primers, adding sample barcodes and unique molecular identifiers. Trizol reagent was used to extract RNA from every sample. Amplification of the libraries took two PCR steps, and the second step added a second sample barcode plus Illumina TruSeq adapters. Sequencing of libraries was performed on an Illumina NovaSeq with 2 x 150 bp paired-end reads. The original pipeline was this. The reads were demultiplexed and collapsed into UMI-guided consensus sequences using migec v1.2.7. Using mixcr v2.1.11, UMI consensuses were aligned to TRA and TRB V and J templates and then assembled into clonotypes. A clonotype was counted as expanded or contracted only when both edgeR and NoisET called the clonotype significant, with the noise models trained on biological replicates. For edgeR calls, the thresholds were a false discovery rate-adjusted p below 0.01 and a log2 fold-change of 1. As an exploratory analysis of dynamics, max-normalized trajectories of the 1000 most abundant clonotypes were examined with PCA combined with hierarchical clustering. Each responding clone was given a CD4 or CD8 phenotype based on the CD4+ and CD8+ repertoires, which had been sequenced separately. Starting from the raw public reads, TCRdb applied fastp trimming at Q25, assembled clones with MiXCR and retained in-frame beta chains. Rows are combined by CDR3 protein, so each entry shows the most common genes and DNA. V and J calls and clone size were set by TCRdb, not the authors. Within this sample are 250,000 to 300,000 distinct CDR3 sequences, with under 8.5% of them counted one time only. Roughly 23% of the sample comes from the top ten.

Ends trimmed: V by 2 bases, J by 4 bases; bases unmatched to a gene: 2. Including the terminal cysteine and phenylalanine, the CDR3 comprises 15 residues. The kept DNA is CDR3 alone, 45 bases in frame from the first base. The germline V gene specifies MNHEY as CDR1 and SVGAGI as CDR2. Ficoll-Paque density gradient centrifugation was used to isolate PBMCs. Sample: PBMCs or a T cell subset sorted from them (not recorded which). This sequence originates from a man aged 18 to 29 who had mild COVID-19 (a few samples of this study predate the infection). The sample titles of this study are shuffled in the database, so cell type and time point are left out; the donor was told from shared clones. The chain employs TRBV6-5 and TRBJ2-2; 9 central bases correspond to TRBD2. The nucleotide sequence reads as follows: TGTGCCAGCAGTTACGCTAGCGGGGCCACCGGGGAGCTGTTTTTT. It translates as CASSYASGATGELFF.